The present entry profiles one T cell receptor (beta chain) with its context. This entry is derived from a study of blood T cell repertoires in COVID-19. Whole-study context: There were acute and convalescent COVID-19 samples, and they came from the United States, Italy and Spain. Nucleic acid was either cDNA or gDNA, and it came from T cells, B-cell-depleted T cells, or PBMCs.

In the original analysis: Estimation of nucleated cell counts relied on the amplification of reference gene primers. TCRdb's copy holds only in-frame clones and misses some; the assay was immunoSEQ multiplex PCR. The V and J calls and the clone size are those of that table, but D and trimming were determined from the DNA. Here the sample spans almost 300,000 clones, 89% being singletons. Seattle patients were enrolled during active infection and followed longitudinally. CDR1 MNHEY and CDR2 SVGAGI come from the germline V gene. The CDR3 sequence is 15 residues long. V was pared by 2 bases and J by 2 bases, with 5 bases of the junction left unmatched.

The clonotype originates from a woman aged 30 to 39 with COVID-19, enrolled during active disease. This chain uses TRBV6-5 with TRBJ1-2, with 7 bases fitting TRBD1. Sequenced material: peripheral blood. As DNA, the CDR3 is TGTGCCAGCAGTTACACAGGGGCTCTAAACTATGGCTACACCTTC. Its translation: CASSYTGALNYGYTF.